This is a list of T cell receptor beta chains from one sample in a study of neurological immune-mediated disorders. Each CDR3 protein is one row after TCRdb ran MiXCR on the 5' RACE reads. The sample records 55,000 to 75,000 distinct CDR3 sequences, around 5% being singletons. The sample consisted of PBMCs. Receptor source: a human donor with multiple sclerosis. The donor label of this sample is uncertain. Both conserved end residues are part of each CDR3. Fields, in order: clone size, J gene, V gene, D gene, CDR3 DNA, CDR3 protein. The D gene is left open where the match is weak. Expanded clones are given a class, and other clones once, few, many or no size at all.

clone size: many; J gene: TRBJ2-7; V gene: TRBV12-3/TRBV12-4; D gene: -; CDR3 DNA: TGTGCCAGCACCCTTTCAACCGACAGCCGCCATTCCTACGAGCAGTACTTC; CDR3 protein: CASTLSTDSRHSYEQYF
clone size: many; J gene: TRBJ2-7; V gene: TRBV6-1; D gene: -; CDR3 DNA: TGTGCCAGCAGTGAAGCCGAGGACTACGAGCAGTACTTC; CDR3 protein: CASSEAEDYEQYF
clone size: many; J gene: TRBJ2-5; V gene: TRBV4-1; D gene: TRBD2; CDR3 DNA: TGCGCCAGCAGAAGGGACTATGGTAAAGAGACCCAGTACTTC; CDR3 protein: CASRRDYGKETQYF
clone size: few; J gene: TRBJ1-4; V gene: TRBV20-1; D gene: TRBD1; CDR3 DNA: TGCAGTGCCAGGGACAGTCCTAATGAAAAACTGTTTTTT; CDR3 protein: CSARDSPNEKLFF
clone size: many; J gene: TRBJ1-1; V gene: TRBV5-1; D gene: -; CDR3 DNA: TGCGCCAGCAGCTTGGCCCGTGGCCGAAGTGAGGGGTACACTGAAGCTTTCTTT; CDR3 protein: CASSLARGRSEGYTEAFF
clone size: many; J gene: TRBJ2-3; V gene: TRBV29-1; D gene: -; CDR3 DNA: TGCAGCGGAACACTACCTAATACGCAGTATTTT; CDR3 protein: CSGTLPNTQYF
clone size: once; J gene: TRBJ2-7; V gene: TRBV6-1; D gene: -; CDR3 DNA: TGTGCCAGCAGTGACGCAGGGACACCGCCCTACGAGCAGTACTTC; CDR3 protein: CASSDAGTPPYEQYF
clone size: -; J gene: TRBJ2-3; V gene: TRBV18; D gene: -; CDR3 DNA: TGTGCCAGCTCAACTTTCGGGGGAGATACGCAGTATTTT; CDR3 protein: CASSTFGGDTQYF
clone size: many; J gene: TRBJ2-3; V gene: TRBV5-6; D gene: -; CDR3 DNA: TGTGCCAGCAGCGGGCGAGGGCGAGAGGGCACAGATACGCAGTATTTT; CDR3 protein: CASSGRGREGTDTQYF
clone size: many; J gene: TRBJ2-3; V gene: TRBV2; D gene: -; CDR3 DNA: TGTGCCAACTACCACAGCACAGATACGCAGTATTTT; CDR3 protein: CANYHSTDTQYF
clone size: many; J gene: TRBJ1-1; V gene: TRBV3-1; D gene: -; CDR3 DNA: TGTGCCAGCAGCCAAGGGGTCAGAAAGACTGAAGCTTTCTTT; CDR3 protein: CASSQGVRKTEAFF
clone size: many; J gene: TRBJ2-7; V gene: TRBV20-1; D gene: TRBD2; CDR3 DNA: TGCAGTGCCCATAGCGGGGGGGCCTACGAGCAGTACTTC; CDR3 protein: CSAHSGGAYEQYF
clone size: many; J gene: TRBJ2-3; V gene: TRBV20-1; D gene: TRBD2; CDR3 DNA: TGCAGTGCTCAAGCGGGGGGAACGCAGTATTTT; CDR3 protein: CSAQAGGTQYF
clone size: many; J gene: TRBJ2-2; V gene: TRBV5-5; D gene: -; CDR3 DNA: TGTGCCAGCAGTCCTAGACAGCTACGGAACACCGGGGAGCTGTTTTTT; CDR3 protein: CASSPRQLRNTGELFF
clone size: many; J gene: TRBJ1-1; V gene: TRBV7-2; D gene: -; CDR3 DNA: TGTGCCAGCAGCTCCGCCCAGGGACGGGGCACTGAAGCTTTCTTT; CDR3 protein: CASSSAQGRGTEAFF
clone size: many; J gene: TRBJ2-5; V gene: TRBV10-3; D gene: -; CDR3 DNA: TGTGCCATCAGTGAGTCGAACCCGACTAGTATTGAGACCCAGTACTTC; CDR3 protein: CAISESNPTSIETQYF
clone size: many; J gene: TRBJ1-2; V gene: TRBV5-1; D gene: -; CDR3 DNA: TGCGCCAGCAGTTCCCAGGGGTTCGACTATGGCTACACCTTC; CDR3 protein: CASSSQGFDYGYTF
clone size: many; J gene: TRBJ2-1; V gene: TRBV5-1; D gene: -; CDR3 DNA: TGCGCCAGCAGTTCCGGGATCAAACAAGCCCATGAGCAGTTCTTC; CDR3 protein: CASSSGIKQAHEQFF